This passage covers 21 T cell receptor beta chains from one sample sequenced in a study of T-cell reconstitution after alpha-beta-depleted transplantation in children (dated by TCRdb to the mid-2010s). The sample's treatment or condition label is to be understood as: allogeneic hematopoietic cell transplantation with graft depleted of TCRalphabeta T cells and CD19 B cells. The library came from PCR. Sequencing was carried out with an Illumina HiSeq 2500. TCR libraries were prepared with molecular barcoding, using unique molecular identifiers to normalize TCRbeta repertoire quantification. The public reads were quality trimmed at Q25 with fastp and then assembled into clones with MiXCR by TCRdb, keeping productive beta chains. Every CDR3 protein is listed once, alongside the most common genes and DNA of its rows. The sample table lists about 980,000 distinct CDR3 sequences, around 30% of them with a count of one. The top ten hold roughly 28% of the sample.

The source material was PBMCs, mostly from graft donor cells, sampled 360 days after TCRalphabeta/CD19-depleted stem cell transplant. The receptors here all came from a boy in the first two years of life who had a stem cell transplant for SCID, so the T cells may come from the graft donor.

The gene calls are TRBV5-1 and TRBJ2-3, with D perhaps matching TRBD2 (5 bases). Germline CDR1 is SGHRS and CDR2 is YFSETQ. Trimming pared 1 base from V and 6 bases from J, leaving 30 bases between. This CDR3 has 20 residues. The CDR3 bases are TGCGCCAGCAGCTTGAGGTCATTTACCCCCCTAGCATTCTTCCCTGATACGCAGTATTTT. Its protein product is CASSLRSFTPLAFFPDTQYF. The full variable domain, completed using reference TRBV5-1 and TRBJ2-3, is KAGVTQTPRYLIKTRGQQVTLSCSPISGHRSVSWYQQTPGQGLQFLFEYFSETQRNKGNFPGRFSGRQFSNSRSEMNVSTLELGDSALYLCASSLRSFTPLAFFPDTQYFGPGTRLTVL.

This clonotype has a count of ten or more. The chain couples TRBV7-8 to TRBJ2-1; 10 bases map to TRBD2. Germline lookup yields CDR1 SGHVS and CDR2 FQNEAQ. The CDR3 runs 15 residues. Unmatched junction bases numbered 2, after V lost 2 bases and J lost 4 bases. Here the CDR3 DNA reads TGTGCCAGCAGCTTACTAGCGGGGGAATACAATGAGCAGTTCTTC. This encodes CASSLLAGEYNEQFF.

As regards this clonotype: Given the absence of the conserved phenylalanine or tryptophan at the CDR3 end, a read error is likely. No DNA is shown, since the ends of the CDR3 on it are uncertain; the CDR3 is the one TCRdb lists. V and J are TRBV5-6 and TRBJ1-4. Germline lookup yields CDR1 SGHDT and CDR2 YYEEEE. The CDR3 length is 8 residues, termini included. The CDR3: CASSLCPS.

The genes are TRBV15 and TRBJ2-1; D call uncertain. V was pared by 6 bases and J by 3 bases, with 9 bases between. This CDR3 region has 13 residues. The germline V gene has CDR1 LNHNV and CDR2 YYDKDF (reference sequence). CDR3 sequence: CATSGIDYNEQFF. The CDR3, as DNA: TGTGCCACCAGTGGAATCGACTACAATGAGCAGTTCTTC.

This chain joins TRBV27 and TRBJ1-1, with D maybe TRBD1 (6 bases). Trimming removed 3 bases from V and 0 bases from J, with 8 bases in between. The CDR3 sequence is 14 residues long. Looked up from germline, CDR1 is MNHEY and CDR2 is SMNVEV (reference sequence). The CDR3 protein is CASSFSGVNTEAFF. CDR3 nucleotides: TGTGCCAGCAGTTTCTCAGGGGTGAACACTGAAGCTTTCTTT.

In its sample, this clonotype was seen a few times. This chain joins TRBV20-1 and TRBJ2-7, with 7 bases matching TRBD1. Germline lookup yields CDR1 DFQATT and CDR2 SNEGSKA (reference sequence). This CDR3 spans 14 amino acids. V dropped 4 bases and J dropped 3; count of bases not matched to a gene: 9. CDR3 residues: CSATHTTGVYEQYF. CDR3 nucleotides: TGCAGTGCTACCCACACCACAGGGGTCTACGAGCAGTACTTC.

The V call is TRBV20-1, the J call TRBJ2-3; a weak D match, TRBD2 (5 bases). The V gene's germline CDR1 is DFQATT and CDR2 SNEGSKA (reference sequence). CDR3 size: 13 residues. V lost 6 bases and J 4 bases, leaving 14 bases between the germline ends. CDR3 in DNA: TGCAGTGCAGACCTTTTAGCGTCAGATACGCAGTATTTT. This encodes CSADLLASDTQYF.

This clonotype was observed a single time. The CDR3 loop is CASSQPFGSGLLNTEAFF. CDR3 DNA sequence: TGTGCCAGCTCACAACCCTTTGGGTCAGGGCTTTTGAACACTGAAGCTTTCTTT. This sequence joins TRBV18 and TRBJ1-1, with D perhaps TRBD1 (5 bases). Trimming took off 4 bases at V and 0 bases at J, with 21 bases between the two ends. The CDR3 is 18 residues long. In germline, CDR1 is KGHSH, CDR2 LQKENI.

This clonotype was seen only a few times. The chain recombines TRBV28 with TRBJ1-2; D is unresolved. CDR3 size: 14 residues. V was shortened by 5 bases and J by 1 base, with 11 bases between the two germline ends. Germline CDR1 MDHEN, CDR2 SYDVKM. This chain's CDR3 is CASSPGRNNYGYTF. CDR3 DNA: TGTGCCAGCAGTCCGGGCAGGAATAACTATGGCTACACCTTC.

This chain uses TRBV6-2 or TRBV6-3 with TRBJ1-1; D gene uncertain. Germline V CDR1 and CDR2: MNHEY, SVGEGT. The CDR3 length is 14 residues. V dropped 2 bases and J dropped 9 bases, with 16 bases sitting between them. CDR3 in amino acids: CASSYGPRSPKAFF. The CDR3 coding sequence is TGTGCCAGCAGTTACGGGCCGCGATCCCCTAAAGCTTTCTTT.

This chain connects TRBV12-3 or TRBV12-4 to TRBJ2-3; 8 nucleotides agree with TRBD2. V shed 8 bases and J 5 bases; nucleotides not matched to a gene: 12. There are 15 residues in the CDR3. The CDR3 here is CASYPSGGVEDTQYF. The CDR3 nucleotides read TGTGCCAGCTACCCTTCCGGGGGGGTGGAAGATACGCAGTATTTT.

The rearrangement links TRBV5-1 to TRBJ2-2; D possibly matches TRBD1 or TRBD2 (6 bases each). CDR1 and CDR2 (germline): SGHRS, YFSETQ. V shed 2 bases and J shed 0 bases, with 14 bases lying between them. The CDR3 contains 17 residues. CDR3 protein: CASSLLLGGTNTGELFF. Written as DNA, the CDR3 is TGCGCCAGCAGCTTACTGTTAGGGGGGACGAACACCGGGGAGCTGTTTTTT.

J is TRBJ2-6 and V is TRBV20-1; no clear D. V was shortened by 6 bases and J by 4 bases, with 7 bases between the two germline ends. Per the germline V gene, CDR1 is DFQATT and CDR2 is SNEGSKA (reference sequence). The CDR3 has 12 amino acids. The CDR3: CSAQRGANVLTF. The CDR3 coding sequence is TGCAGTGCGCAACGCGGGGCCAACGTCCTGACTTTC.

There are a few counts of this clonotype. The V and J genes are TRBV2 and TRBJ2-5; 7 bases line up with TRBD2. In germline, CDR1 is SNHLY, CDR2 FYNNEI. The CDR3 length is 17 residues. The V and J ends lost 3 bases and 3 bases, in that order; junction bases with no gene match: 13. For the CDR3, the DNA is TGTGCCAGCAGTGATCCCGCAATCCTGGGACTAAAAGAGACCCAGTACTTC. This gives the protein CASSDPAILGLKETQYF.

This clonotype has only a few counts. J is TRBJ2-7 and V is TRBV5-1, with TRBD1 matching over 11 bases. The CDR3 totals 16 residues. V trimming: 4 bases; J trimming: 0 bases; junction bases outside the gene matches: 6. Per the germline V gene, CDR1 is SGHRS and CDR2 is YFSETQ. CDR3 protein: CASSIGQGASSYEQYF. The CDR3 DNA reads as TGCGCCAGCAGCATCGGACAGGGGGCTTCCTCCTACGAGCAGTACTTC.

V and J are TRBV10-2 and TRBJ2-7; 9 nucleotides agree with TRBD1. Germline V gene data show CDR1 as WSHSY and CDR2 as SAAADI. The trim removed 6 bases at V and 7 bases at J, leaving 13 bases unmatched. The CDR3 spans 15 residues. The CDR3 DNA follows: TGCGCCAGCAGCACGGGACAGGGTGGGCTGGGGGAGCAGTACTTC. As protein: CASSTGQGGLGEQYF.

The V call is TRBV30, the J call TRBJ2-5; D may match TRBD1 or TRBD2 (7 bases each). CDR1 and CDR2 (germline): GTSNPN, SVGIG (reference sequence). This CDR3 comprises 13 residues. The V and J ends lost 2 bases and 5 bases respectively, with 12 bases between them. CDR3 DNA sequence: TGTGCCTGGAGTCAGGGGGGGATGGAGACCCAGTACTTC. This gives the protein CAWSQGGMETQYF. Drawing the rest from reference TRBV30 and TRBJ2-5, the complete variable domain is SQTIHQWPATLVQPVGSPLSLECTVEGTSNPNLYWYRQAAGRGLQLLFYSVGIGQISSEVPQNLSASRPQDRQFILSSKKLLLSDSGFYLCAWSQGGMETQYFGPGTRLLVL.

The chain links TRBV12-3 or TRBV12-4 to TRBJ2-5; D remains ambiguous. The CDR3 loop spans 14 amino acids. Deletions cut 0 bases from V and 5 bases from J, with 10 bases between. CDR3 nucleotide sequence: TGTGCCAGCAGTTTAGCGGTGTGGGGTGAGACCCAGTACTTC. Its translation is CASSLAVWGETQYF.

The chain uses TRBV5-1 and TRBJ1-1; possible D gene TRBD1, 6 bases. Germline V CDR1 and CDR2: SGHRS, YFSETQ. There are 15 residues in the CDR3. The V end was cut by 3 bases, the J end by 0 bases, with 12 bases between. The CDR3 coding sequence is TGCGCCAGCAGCTACCGGACAGAGATGAACACTGAAGCTTTCTTT. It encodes CASSYRTEMNTEAFF.

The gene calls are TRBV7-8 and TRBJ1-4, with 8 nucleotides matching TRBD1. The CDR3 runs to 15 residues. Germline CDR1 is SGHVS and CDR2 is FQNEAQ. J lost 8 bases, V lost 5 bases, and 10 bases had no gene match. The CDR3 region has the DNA TGTGCCAGCAGCGCCACCGTACAGGGGGGGGAAAAACTGTTTTTT. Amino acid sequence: CASSATVQGGEKLFF.

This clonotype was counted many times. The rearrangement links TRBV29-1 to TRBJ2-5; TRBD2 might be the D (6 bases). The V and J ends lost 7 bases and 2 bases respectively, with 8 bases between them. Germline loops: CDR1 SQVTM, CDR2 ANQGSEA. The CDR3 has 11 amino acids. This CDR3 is CSAAGQETQYF. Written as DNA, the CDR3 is TGCAGCGCCGCGGGGCAAGAGACCCAGTACTTC. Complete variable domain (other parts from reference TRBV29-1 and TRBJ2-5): SAVISQKPSRDICQRGTSLTIQCQVDSQVTMMFWYRQQPGQSLTLIATANQGSEATYESGFVIDKFPISRPNLTFSTLTVSNMSPEDSSIYLCSAAGQETQYFGPGTRLLVL.